This note documents a single T cell receptor (beta chain) sequence. The CDR3 extends over 15 amino acids. Trimming removed 6 bases from V and 8 bases from J, with 17 bases in between. Per the germline V gene, CDR1 is SGHDN and CDR2 is FVKESK. This entry is derived from a study of T cell changes during pregnancy in multiple sclerosis. The table came from immunoSEQ multiplex PCR; TCRdb's copy has only in-frame clones and leaves some out. The table lists around 19,000 clones, 87% of them singletons. The clonotype comes from a female donor in good health, enrolled as a control in a pregnancy study. This sequence joins TRBV14 and TRBJ1-6; TRBD1 is a possible D gene (5 bases). The sample consisted of CD8+ T cells from peripheral blood mononuclear cells, taken in the third trimester of pregnancy. CDR3 DNA: TGTGCCAGCAGTCAACCGCAGGTAGGGGATTCACCCCTCCACTTT. Amino acid sequence: CASSQPQVGDSPLHF.